These 20 T cell receptor beta chains share one sample of origin, sequenced in a study of tumor-infiltrating lymphocytes in oesophageal squamous cell carcinoma. TCRdb independently ran MiXCR on the PCR reads; one entry per CDR3 protein. The sample lists approximately 12,000 distinct CDR3 sequences, roughly three fifths seen once, with more than 20% in the top ten. The source material was esophageal tumor tissue. The receptors derive from a male donor with esophageal squamous cell carcinoma.

By share, this clonotype counts as medium-sized. V gene TRBV11-3 combines with J gene TRBJ1-6; 9 positions match TRBD1. Germline loops: CDR1 SGHNT, CDR2 YENEEA. This CDR3 is 15 amino acids long. With 5 bases clipped from V and 7 bases from J, the junction kept 6 bases outside the gene matches. CDR3 sequence: CASSPNRGQNSPLHF. The CDR3 region has the DNA TGTGCCAGCAGCCCCAACAGGGGGCAGAATTCACCCCTCCACTTT.

The sample holds a few counts of this clonotype. The chain links TRBV20-1 to TRBJ2-7; 13 bases align to TRBD2. The CDR3 length is 14 residues. The germline V gene has CDR1 DFQATT and CDR2 SNEGSKA (reference sequence). Trimming at V came to 6 bases and at J to 2 bases, leaving 4 bases not matched to a gene. CDR3 region: CSARTSGSTYEQYF. Here the CDR3 DNA reads TGCAGTGCGAGGACTAGCGGGAGTACCTACGAGCAGTACTTC.

In the case of this clonotype: One end of the junction is discordant with germline, which a read error may explain. CDR3 protein: CASSLPGHPLNYGYTF. The CDR3 bases are TGTGCCAGCAGCTTACCGGGACACCCGCTTAACTATGGCTACACCTTT. The V and J genes are TRBV7-6 and TRBJ1-1; a possible D gene is TRBD1 (6 bases). This CDR3 comprises 16 residues. Germline V gives CDR1 SGHVS, CDR2 FNYEAQ.

The gene calls are TRBV12-3 or TRBV12-4 and TRBJ2-1; the D is unclear. The DNA end favors TRBJ2-5, so the J call may be wrong. This CDR3 is 11 amino acids long. DNA for the CDR3: TGTGCCAGCAGCCCCTACCAGACCCAGTACTTC. Protein product: CASSPYQTQYF.

This clonotype was detected ten times or more. The chain recombines TRBV7-2 with TRBJ1-2; D uncertain. The CDR3 runs 13 residues. V lost 1 base, J lost 2 bases, and 5 bases lay in between. Germline lookup yields CDR1 SGHTA and CDR2 FQGNSA. The CDR3 region is CASSLGGNYGYTF. CDR3 DNA sequence: TGTGCCAGCAGCTTAGGCGGAAACTATGGCTACACCTTC.

This clonotype was counted once. At one boundary the junction diverges from the germline segment, which might be a read error. The CDR3: CASSHLESPLHF. Here the CDR3 DNA reads TGTGCCAGCAGTCACTTGGAATCACCCCTCCACTTC. This chain joins TRBV11-1 and TRBJ2-5; D gene uncertain. The CDR3 sequence is 12 residues long. Germline V gene sequence: CDR1 SGHAT, CDR2 FQDESV (reference sequence).

The J gene is TRBJ2-4, the V gene TRBV10-2; D gene uncertain. The assigned J gene may be wrong: the sequence end matches TRBJ2-7 better. The CDR3 sequence is 12 residues long. Germline-derived CDR1 and CDR2 are WSHSY and SAAADI. The CDR3 spells CASSQRGYEQYF. The CDR3 DNA follows: TGCGCCAGCTCTCAGCGTGGCTACGAGCAGTACTTC.

The sample holds many counts of this clonotype. This rearrangement joins TRBV12-3 or TRBV12-4 to TRBJ2-7; possibly TRBD1 for D (6 bases). The V and J ends lost 1 base and 6 bases respectively, with 13 bases between them. CDR3 length equals 14 residues. In nucleotides, the CDR3 is TGTGCCAGCAGTTTAGGGGGGCCGAGGGGCGAGCAGTACTTC. It yields the protein CASSLGGPRGEQYF.

Only one count was recorded for this clonotype. The V gene is TRBV24-1, the J gene TRBJ2-2, with D hard to call. The germline V and J ends were trimmed by 4 bases and 3 bases, with 5 bases remaining between them. The CDR3 totals 13 residues. Per the germline V gene, CDR1 is KGHDR and CDR2 is SFDVKD. This chain's CDR3 is CATSDIDTGELFF. The CDR3 coding sequence is TGTGCCACCAGTGACATAGACACCGGGGAGCTGTTTTTT.

The V and J genes are TRBV7-6 and TRBJ2-4; 12 bases are shared with TRBD2. V shed 2 bases and J 9 bases; nucleotides not matched to a gene: 11. CDR1 is SGHVS and CDR2 is FNYEAQ in the germline V gene. This CDR3 has 17 amino acids. CDR3 DNA sequence: TGTGCCAGCAGCTTAACCCATCTAGCGGGAGGGCCCAGCATTCAGTACTTC. It specifies CASSLTHLAGGPSIQYF.

This clonotype was detected many times. The chain employs TRBV7-3 and TRBJ1-2, with 9 bases aligning to TRBD1. This CDR3 contains 15 residues. The germline V gene has CDR1 SGHTA and CDR2 FQGTGA. V was pared by 4 bases and J by 6 bases, with 9 bases of the junction left unmatched. The chain's CDR3 is CASSSTGTGYNGYTF. The CDR3 nucleotides are TGTGCCAGCAGCTCGACCGGGACAGGGTACAATGGCTACACCTTC.

The CDR3 sequence: CASSEGGQGWYEQYF. DNA of the CDR3: TGTGCCAGCAGTGAAGGGGGACAGGGGTGGTACGAGCAGTACTTC. The chain joins TRBV6-1 to TRBJ2-1, with 10 bases identical to TRBD1. With the DNA end fitting TRBJ2-7 better, the J assignment may be wrong. Germline V lookup: CDR1 MNHNS, CDR2 SASEGT. This CDR3 comprises 15 residues.

V gene TRBV7-2 combines with J gene TRBJ2-1, with 12 bases matching TRBD2. Per germline, CDR1 SGHTA and CDR2 FQGNSA. V shed 0 bases, J shed 4 bases, and the junction held 1 base outside the gene matches. CDR3 length: 16 residues. CDR3 in DNA: TGTGCCAGCAGCTTAGCCGGACTAGCGGGGTACAATGAGCAGTTCTTC. Translating gives CASSLAGLAGYNEQFF.

This clonotype was detected only a few times. The chain combines TRBV10-3 with TRBJ2-1, with D possibly TRBD2 on 5 matching bases. The J call could be wrong; TRBJ2-7 is a better fit for the DNA end. This CDR3 contains 15 residues. Germline-derived CDR1 and CDR2 are ENHRY and SYGVKD. CDR3 region: CAISVRGSPINEQYF. DNA of the CDR3: TGTGCCATCAGTGTAAGAGGGAGCCCCATCAATGAGCAGTACTTC.

At least ten counts were recorded for this clonotype. This chain joins TRBV7-3 and TRBJ1-6; TRBD1 matches at 8 bases. CDR1 and CDR2 (germline): SGHTA, FQGTGA. The CDR3 is 14 residues long. J gave up 8 bases and V 5 bases, and 5 bases lay outside the gene matches. The CDR3 here is CASSVQGVDSPLHF. The DNA for the CDR3 is TGTGCCAGCAGCGTACAGGGGGTGGATTCACCCCTCCACTTT.

The rearrangement uses TRBV20-1 and TRBJ2-4; D is unclear. TRBJ2-7 explains the end of the DNA better; the J call may be wrong. The V gene's germline CDR1 is DFQATT and CDR2 SNEGSKA (reference sequence). This CDR3 has 13 residues. The CDR3 nucleotides are TGCAGTGCTTCCGGGCCCCTAGCCTACGAGCAGTACTTC. Protein product: CSASGPLAYEQYF.

The CDR3 reads CASSPPSPPDTQYF. The CDR3 DNA is TGTGCCAGCAGTCCCCCAAGCCCCCCAGATACGCAGTATTTT. The chain carries TRBV12-3 or TRBV12-4 and TRBJ2-3; no clear D. V was shortened by 5 bases and J by 4 bases, with 13 bases between the two germline ends. The CDR3 extends over 14 amino acids.

Judged by abundance, this clonotype is medium-sized. The chain combines TRBV6-2 or TRBV6-3 with TRBJ2-5, with 7 bases identical to TRBD2. The CDR3 runs 16 residues. Germline V gives CDR1 MNHEY, CDR2 SVGEGT. J was trimmed by 4 bases and V by 2 bases; bases with no gene match: 10. In DNA form, the CDR3 reads TGTGCCAGCAGTTACGGAGGGAGGGCCCCGGTAGAGACCCAGTACTTC. It codes for CASSYGGRAPVETQYF.

The rearrangement joins TRBV7-6 to TRBJ1-1; possible D gene TRBD1, 5 bases. V was cut by 3 bases and J by 2 bases, with 13 bases left in between. Germline V gene sequence: CDR1 SGHVS, CDR2 FNYEAQ. CDR3 length equals 15 residues. CDR3 DNA sequence: TGTGCCAGCAGCTTCCGGGACGGAGTAAACACTGAAGCTTTCTTT. This gives the protein CASSFRDGVNTEAFF.

This sequence joins TRBV28 and TRBJ2-5, with D hard to call. The J call may be in error: the DNA end matches TRBJ2-1 better. The CDR3 extends over 14 amino acids. Germline assignment: CDR1 MDHEN and CDR2 SYDVKM. CDR3 nucleotide sequence: TGTGCCAGCAGGAGAATAGTCCGTGGGAATGAGCAGTTCTTC. Protein product: CASRRIVRGNEQFF.